Listed below are T cell receptor beta chains from one sample, sequenced in a study of shared clonotypes between healthy human individuals. The protocol was immunoSEQ multiplex PCR, while the TCRdb copy is restricted to in-frame clones and leaves out a portion. The sample contains about 2 million clones, roughly 96% of which appear only once. Sequencing used naive CD4+ T cells sorted from blood. The source of these receptors is a man aged 18 to 35 in good health. CDR3s leave out the opening cysteine and the closing phenylalanine or tryptophan.

cdr3_aa	j_call	v_call
ASSDRSFYEQY	TRBJ2-7	TRBV5-1
SVRQGGSYEQY	TRBJ2-7	TRBV29-1
ASSVADRNTIY	TRBJ1-3	TRBV9
ASSELAGGRSNEQF	TRBJ2-1	TRBV25-1
ASSPSQDSYEQY	TRBJ2-7	TRBV18
ASRSRTGPNYGYT	TRBJ1-2	TRBV19
ASSLGGANTGELF	TRBJ2-2	TRBV5-4
ASNFLRGPGNEQF	TRBJ2-1	TRBV6-5
ASSLGWTGDYEQY	TRBJ2-7	TRBV28
ASRDRVKAGANVLT	TRBJ2-6	TRBV11-2
ASSQGASISGNTIY	TRBJ1-3	TRBV5-1
AWNRQGNTEAF	TRBJ1-1	TRBV30
ASSITSHEQY	TRBJ2-7	TRBV7-9
ACSRDGPYEQY	TRBJ2-7	TRBV30
ASSVRERGDTQY	TRBJ2-3	TRBV9
ASSETASGELF	TRBJ2-2	TRBV2
ASSLEGSGNTIY	TRBJ1-3	TRBV5-4
ASRLALGNTIY	TRBJ1-3	TRBV5-1
ASSVGELETQY	TRBJ2-5	TRBV7-9
ASKLTGNTGELF	TRBJ2-2	TRBV19
ASSEPDRPQETQY	TRBJ2-5	TRBV25-1
ASSTLRRGRTDTQY	TRBJ2-3	TRBV7-2
ASTTRPRGLYEQY	TRBJ2-7	TRBV28
ASSAGTSGSRTGELF	TRBJ2-2	TRBV7-2
AISLGLDEQF	TRBJ2-1	TRBV10-3
ASKGQGGFEQY	TRBJ2-7	TRBV28
ASSLYHGRTD	TRBJ2-5	TRBV7-2
AWSPDRPYEQY	TRBJ2-7	TRBV30
ASTAREDGYT	TRBJ1-2	TRBV19
ASSLSRRGRKEEKLF	TRBJ1-4	TRBV7-3
ASGLVLDKLF	TRBJ1-4	TRBV12-5
ASSKEPGKEGAPNSPLH	TRBJ1-6	TRBV21-1
ASSSGRGTEAF	TRBJ1-1	TRBV9
ASKKGGTGVTGELF	TRBJ2-2	TRBV6-4
ASTGLGTGANVLT	TRBJ2-6	TRBV27
ASSPSGGTGDYGYT	TRBJ1-2	TRBV9
ASRSGGGSTDTQY	TRBJ2-3	TRBV7-2
ASSELGLAGDNEQF	TRBJ2-1	TRBV25-1
ASSWGSVNTGELF	TRBJ2-2	TRBV5-4
ATLWGQEPQAQH	TRBJ1-5	TRBV21-1
ASSVGTGSDNSPLH	TRBJ1-6	TRBV7-7
ASSFGGSTDTQY	TRBJ2-3	TRBV5-4
ASSVGQQNTEAF	TRBJ1-1	TRBV2
AITGTKPTEAF	TRBJ1-1	TRBV10-3
ASSRGETQY	TRBJ2-5	TRBV5-1
ASSTGQVGAYEQY	TRBJ2-7	TRBV19